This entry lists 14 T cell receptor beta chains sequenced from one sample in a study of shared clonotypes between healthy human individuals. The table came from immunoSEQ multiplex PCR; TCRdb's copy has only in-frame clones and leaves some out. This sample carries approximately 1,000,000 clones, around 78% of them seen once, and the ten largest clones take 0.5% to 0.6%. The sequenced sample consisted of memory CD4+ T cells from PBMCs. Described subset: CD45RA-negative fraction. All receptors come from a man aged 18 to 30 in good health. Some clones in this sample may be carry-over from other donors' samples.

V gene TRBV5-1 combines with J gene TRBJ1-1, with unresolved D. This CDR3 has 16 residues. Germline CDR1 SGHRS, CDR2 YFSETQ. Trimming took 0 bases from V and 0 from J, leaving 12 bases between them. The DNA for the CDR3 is TGCGCCAGCAGCTTGGGGCCAGGCCTCATGAACACTGAAGCTTTCTTT. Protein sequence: CASSLGPGLMNTEAFF.

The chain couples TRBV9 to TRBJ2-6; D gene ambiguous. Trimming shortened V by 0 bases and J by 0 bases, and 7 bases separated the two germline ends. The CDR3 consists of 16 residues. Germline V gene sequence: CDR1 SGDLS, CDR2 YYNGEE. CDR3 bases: TGTGCCAGCAGCGTAGTACAGACCTCTGGGGCCAACGTCCTGACTTTC. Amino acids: CASSVVQTSGANVLTF.

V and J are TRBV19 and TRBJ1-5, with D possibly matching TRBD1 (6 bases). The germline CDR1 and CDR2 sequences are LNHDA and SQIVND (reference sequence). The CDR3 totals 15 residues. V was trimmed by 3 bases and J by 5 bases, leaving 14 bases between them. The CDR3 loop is CASSIRGQGYQPQHF. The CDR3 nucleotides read TGTGCCAGTAGTATTAGGGGACAAGGGTATCAGCCCCAGCATTTT.

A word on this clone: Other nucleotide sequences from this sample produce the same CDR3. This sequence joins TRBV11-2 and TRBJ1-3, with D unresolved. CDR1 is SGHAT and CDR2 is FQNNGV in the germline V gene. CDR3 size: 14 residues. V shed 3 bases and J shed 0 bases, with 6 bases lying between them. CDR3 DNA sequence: TGTGCCAGCAGCTTCTCGGGCTCTGGAAACACCATATATTTT. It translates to CASSFSGSGNTIYF.

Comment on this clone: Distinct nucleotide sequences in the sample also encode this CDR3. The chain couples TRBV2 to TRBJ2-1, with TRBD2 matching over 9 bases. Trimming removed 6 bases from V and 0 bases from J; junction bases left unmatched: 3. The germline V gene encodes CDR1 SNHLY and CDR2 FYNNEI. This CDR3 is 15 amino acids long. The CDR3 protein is CASRATSGSYNEQFF. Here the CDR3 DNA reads TGTGCCAGCAGGGCGACTAGCGGCTCCTACAATGAGCAGTTCTTC.

The DNA of the CDR3 is TGCGCCAGCAGTACCCCCGGGCGGGGGGACAATGAGCAGTTCTTC. Its protein is CASSTPGRGDNEQFF. The genes are TRBV10-2 and TRBJ2-1; 8 nucleotides align to TRBD2. With 5 bases clipped from V and 5 bases from J, the junction kept 8 bases outside the gene matches. Germline V gene lookup returns CDR1 WSHSY and CDR2 SAAADI. CDR3 size: 15 residues.

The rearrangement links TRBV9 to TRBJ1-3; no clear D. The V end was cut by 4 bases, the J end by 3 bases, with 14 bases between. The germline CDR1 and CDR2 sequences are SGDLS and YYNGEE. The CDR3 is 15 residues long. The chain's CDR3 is CASSPEAAYGNTIYF. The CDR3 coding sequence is TGTGCCAGCAGCCCCGAGGCAGCCTATGGAAACACCATATATTTT.

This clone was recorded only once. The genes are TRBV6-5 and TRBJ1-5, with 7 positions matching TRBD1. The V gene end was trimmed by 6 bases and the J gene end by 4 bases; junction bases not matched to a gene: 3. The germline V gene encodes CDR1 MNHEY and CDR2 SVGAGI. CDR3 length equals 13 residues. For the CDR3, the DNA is TGTGCCAGCAGCGGGGACAGAAATCAGCCCCAGCATTTT. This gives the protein CASSGDRNQPQHF.

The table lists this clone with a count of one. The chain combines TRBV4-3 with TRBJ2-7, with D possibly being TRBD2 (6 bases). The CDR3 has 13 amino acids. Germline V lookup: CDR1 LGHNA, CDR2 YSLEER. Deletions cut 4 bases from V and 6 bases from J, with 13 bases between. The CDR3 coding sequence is TGCGCCAGCAGCCGGGGGAGCGGGTCCGAGCAGTACTTC. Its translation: CASSRGSGSEQYF.

In nucleotides, the CDR3 is TGTGCCAGCAGCTTTGGCTTGGACCGCTCCTACAATGAGCAGTTCTTC. Translated: CASSFGLDRSYNEQFF. The chain recombines TRBV5-4 with TRBJ2-1; D remains ambiguous. Trimming stripped 2 bases from V and 0 bases from J, with 12 bases between. Germline V lookup: CDR1 SGHNT, CDR2 YYREEE (reference sequence). This CDR3 comprises 16 residues.

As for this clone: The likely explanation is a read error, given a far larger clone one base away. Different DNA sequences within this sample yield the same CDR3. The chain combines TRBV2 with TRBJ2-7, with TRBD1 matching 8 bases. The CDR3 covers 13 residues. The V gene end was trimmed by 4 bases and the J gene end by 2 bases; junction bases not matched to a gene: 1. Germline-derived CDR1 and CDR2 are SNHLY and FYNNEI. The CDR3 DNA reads TGTGCCAGCAGTGGACAGGGGCCCTACGAGCAGTACTTC. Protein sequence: CASSGQGPYEQYF.

The CDR3, as DNA: TGTGCCAGCAGTCCCGGGACAGCAACCTACGAGCAGTACTTC. Protein: CASSPGTATYEQYF. The chain has TRBV28 and TRBJ2-7, with 7 bases that match TRBD1. J lost 2 bases, V lost 5 bases, and 6 bases had no gene match. Germline lookup yields CDR1 MDHEN and CDR2 SYDVKM. The CDR3 consists of 14 residues.

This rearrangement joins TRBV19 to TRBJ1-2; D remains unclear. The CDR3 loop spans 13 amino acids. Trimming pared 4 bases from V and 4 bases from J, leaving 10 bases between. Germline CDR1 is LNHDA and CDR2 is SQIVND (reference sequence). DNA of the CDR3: TGTGCCAGTAGTACGAGGGAGGGCTATGGCTACACCTTC. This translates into CASSTREGYGYTF.

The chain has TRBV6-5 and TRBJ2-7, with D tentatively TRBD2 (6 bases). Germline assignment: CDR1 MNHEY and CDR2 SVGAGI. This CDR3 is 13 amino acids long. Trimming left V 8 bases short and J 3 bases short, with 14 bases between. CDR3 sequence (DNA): TGTGCCAGCGGACTAAGGGACGGCTACGAGCAGTACTTC. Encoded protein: CASGLRDGYEQYF.